This is a list of T cell receptor beta chains from one sample in a study of T-cell memory formation after mild COVID-19. TCRdb re-analysed the 5' RACE reads in MiXCR, keeping a single row per CDR3 protein. This sample has roughly 200,000 distinct CDR3 sequences, with under 20% found just once. The material sequenced was PBMCs or a T cell subset sorted from them (not recorded which). These receptors were taken from an adult woman who had mild COVID-19 (a few samples of this study predate the infection). Cell type and time point are not known. The CDR3 runs from the conserved cysteine through the conserved F or W. The D gene is left open where the match is weak. Clone size is not always given. Where it is, it says once, few, many or a class for expanded clones.

v_call	d_call	clone_size	j_call	cdr3_aa	cdr3_nt
TRBV4-3	TRBD2	-	TRBJ2-3	CASSQERTSGRSTDTQYF	TGCGCCAGCAGCCAAGAAAGGACTAGCGGGAGAAGCACAGATACGCAGTATTTT
TRBV7-7	TRBD2	many	TRBJ2-1	CASSAQGLAGINEQFF	TGTGCTAGCAGCGCGCAGGGACTAGCGGGTATCAATGAGCAGTTCTTC
TRBV20-1	-	-	TRBJ2-2	CSAANGLSLCRELFF	TGCAGTGCTGCTAATGGACTCTCCCTGTGCCGGGAGCTGTTTTTT
TRBV7-2	-	many	TRBJ2-5	CASSLDRVTQYF	TGTGCCAGCAGCTTAGATAGGGTGACCCAGTACTTC
TRBV3-1	TRBD1	-	TRBJ2-1	CASSPKTGFGNEQFF	TGTGCCAGCAGCCCCAAGACAGGGTTTGGGAATGAGCAGTTCTTC
TRBV18	-	few	TRBJ2-4	CASSPSGLAKNIQYF	TGTGCCAGCTCACCATCAGGGCTAGCCAAAAACATTCAGTACTTC
TRBV9	TRBD1	few	TRBJ2-3	CASSPEGGTGGSHTQYF	TGTGCCAGCAGCCCAGAAGGAGGGACAGGGGGATCCCATACGCAGTATTTT
TRBV7-9	TRBD1	few	TRBJ2-2	CASSLLKKDRGHTGELFF	TGTGCCAGCAGCCTCCTCAAAAAGGACAGGGGGCACACCGGGGAGCTGTTTTTT
TRBV7-9	TRBD2	few	TRBJ2-5	CASSYGLAGASLSETQYF	TGTGCCAGCAGCTATGGACTAGCGGGGGCCTCCTTATCAGAGACCCAGTACTTC
TRBV24-1	-	-	TRBJ2-3	CATSDFAGLSTDTQYF	TGTGCCACCAGTGATTTCGCGGGACTTAGCACAGATACGCAGTATTTT
TRBV6-5	TRBD1	-	TRBJ1-1	CASSYSGTGGTEAFF	TGTGCCAGCAGTTACTCAGGGACAGGGGGGACTGAAGCTTTCTTT
TRBV4-2	-	few	TRBJ2-3	CASSQEVRRGTDTQYF	TGTGCCAGCAGCCAAGAAGTCCGCCGGGGGACAGATACGCAGTATTTT
TRBV5-1	TRBD1	few	TRBJ2-1	CASRPGTGRFHEQFF	TGCGCCAGCAGACCCGGGACAGGGAGGTTTCATGAGCAGTTCTTC
TRBV3-1	TRBD1	-	TRBJ1-1	CASSQSTGVTEAFF	TGTGCCAGCAGCCAAAGTACAGGGGTCACTGAAGCTTTCTTT
TRBV7-3	-	many	TRBJ2-5	CASSRDRAETQYF	TGTGCCAGCAGCCGGGACCGCGCGGAGACCCAGTACTTC
TRBV7-9	-	few	TRBJ1-2	CASSLPNDSGYTF	TGTGCCAGCAGCTTACCCAACGACAGTGGCTACACCTTC
TRBV12-3/TRBV12-4	-	-	TRBJ2-3	CASTRAGTLTDTQYF	TGTGCCAGCACCAGGGCGGGCACACTTACAGATACGCAGTATTTT
TRBV12-3/TRBV12-4	-	-	TRBJ1-1	CASSLLSGSMNTEAFF	TGTGCCAGCAGTTTGTTGTCAGGTTCCATGAACACTGAAGCTTTCTTT
TRBV2	-	-	TRBJ2-7	CASRSGRGSYEQYF	TGTGCCAGCAGGTCGGGCAGGGGTTCCTACGAGCAGTACTTC
TRBV10-3	-	-	TRBJ2-3	CAIRVRESSTDTQYF	TGTGCCATCAGGGTCCGGGAGTCTAGCACAGATACGCAGTATTTT
TRBV4-1	-	-	TRBJ2-7	CASSQDQGGAYYEQYF	TGCGCCAGCAGCCAAGATCAAGGGGGGGCATACTACGAGCAGTACTTC
TRBV6-5	-	few	TRBJ2-3	CASSYESRVLDTQYF	TGTGCCAGCAGTTACGAATCCAGGGTGCTCGATACGCAGTATTTT
TRBV5-6	-	-	TRBJ1-1	CASSWGNTEAFF	TGTGCCAGCAGCTGGGGGAACACTGAAGCTTTCTTT
TRBV27	TRBD1	-	TRBJ2-2	CASSTEWSTGIGAGELFF	TGTGCCAGCAGCACCGAATGGTCGACAGGGATAGGGGCCGGGGAGCTGTTTTTT
TRBV27	-	-	TRBJ1-2	CATRLWGDNHGYTF	TGTGCCACCCGACTCTGGGGGGACAACCATGGCTACACCTTC
TRBV29-1	-	few	TRBJ1-2	CSVEESVHGYTF	TGCAGCGTTGAAGAATCGGTCCATGGCTACACCTTC
TRBV5-1	-	few	TRBJ2-3	CASRPAGGSSTDTQYF	TGCGCCAGCAGGCCCGCAGGAGGGAGTAGCACAGATACGCAGTATTTT
TRBV18	TRBD2	few	TRBJ2-3	CASSPRYTSGGTDTQYF	TGTGCCAGCTCACCAAGGTACACTAGCGGGGGCACAGATACGCAGTATTTT
TRBV20-1	-	many	TRBJ2-4	CSASYTNADIQYF	TGCAGTGCTTCCTACACGAACGCGGACATTCAGTACTTC
TRBV5-1	TRBD2	-	TRBJ2-3	CASSLGRGYTDTQYF	TGCGCCAGCAGCTTGGGGCGGGGGTACACAGATACGCAGTATTTT
TRBV3-1	TRBD2	-	TRBJ2-7	CASSRKRSLAGLYEQYF	TGTGCCAGCAGCCGGAAAAGGTCGCTAGCGGGGCTGTACGAGCAGTACTTC
TRBV20-1	TRBD1	few	TRBJ2-7	CSAGPGGGGSYEQYF	TGCAGTGCTGGACCAGGGGGTGGGGGCTCCTACGAGCAGTACTTC